Listed below are T cell receptor beta chains from one sample, sequenced in a study of molecular identifiers for immune sequencing clone quantification. MiXCR was run by TCRdb on the PCR reads, yielding one entry per CDR3 protein. The data contain fewer than 100,000 distinct CDR3 sequences, 21% of them seen just once; the ten biggest clones take up approximately 0.99%. Specimen: naive CD8+ T cells from blood, with Jurkat cell RNA spiked in. These receptors were taken from a human donor in good health. Some libraries in this study had Jurkat cell RNA spiked in. The CDR3 runs from the conserved cysteine through the conserved F or W.

CDR3aa: CASSWGTENTEAFF
j_gene: TRBJ1-1
v_gene: TRBV5-4

CDR3aa: CATSRERGGYNEQFF
j_gene: TRBJ2-1
v_gene: TRBV15

CDR3aa: CSASGRGQSSYEQYF
j_gene: TRBJ2-7
v_gene: TRBV20-1

CDR3aa: CASSFGSGAGANVLTF
j_gene: TRBJ2-6
v_gene: TRBV27

CDR3aa: CASSIGTTSTDTQYF
j_gene: TRBJ2-3
v_gene: TRBV5-1

CDR3aa: CASTVPGQGIYGYTF
j_gene: TRBJ1-2
v_gene: TRBV6-2/TRBV6-3

CDR3aa: CASSFRTLSTEAFF
j_gene: TRBJ1-1
v_gene: TRBV19

CDR3aa: CASSDGTSGRDEQFF
j_gene: TRBJ2-1
v_gene: TRBV7-9

CDR3aa: CASRRLADSTDTQYF
j_gene: TRBJ2-3
v_gene: TRBV19

CDR3aa: CASSSDGTEGLGYTF
j_gene: TRBJ1-2
v_gene: TRBV7-2